This TCR beta chain was recorded in a study of blood T cells in healthy people across ages (dated by TCRdb to the mid-2010s). In terms of the full investigation: In model experiments, template switching captured about one uniquely barcoded TCR beta cDNA molecule for every two T cells. To track age-related changes in TCR beta repertoire diversity, the study relied on deep sequencing normalized with unique cDNA molecular identifiers. The donors were divided into four age groups: young (average around 15 years), middle-aged (roughly 40), aged (approximately 62) and long-lived (about 79). To avoid experimental bias, donors of different ages were distributed randomly across sequencing lanes. The study analyzed two additional independent replicas of 1 million unique cDNA reads from the same blood draw for two donors, one aged 18 to 29 and one aged 80 or older. Here is what the overall study found, with its caveats: Estimates of total diversity based on one million sequenced T cells were considered lower bounds and underestimates. There was a strong correlation between observed TCR beta diversity and the percentage of naive T cells measured by flow cytometry. Conclusive comparison of naive and antigen-experienced compartments was prevented by the profiling of bulk unsorted PBMCs. Observed TCR beta diversity per million T cells fell roughly linearly with age, and a significant reduction was already apparent by age about 38. Compared with the aged group, more naive CD4+ T cells, fewer expanded clones and increased TCR diversity were shown by the long-lived group, suggesting age selection. Because donor CMV infection status was unknown, age-related changes in expanded clonotypes were potentially confounded.

Donors were about 36 systemically healthy Caucasian individuals from Russia aged 6 to 90 years. About 10 milliliters of peripheral blood were collected from each donor into EDTA-treated Vacutainer tubes. Ficoll-Paque density-gradient centrifugation was used to isolate PBMCs, with at least 7 million obtained per sample. Total RNA was extracted from PBMCs with Trizol reagent, with at least 6 micrograms obtained per sample. For every donor, flow cytometry on a PBMC aliquot measured the percentage of naive CD45RAhigh/CD27high T cells. Libraries were made using 5' RACE. Sequencing relied on an Illumina HiSeq 2500. A second roughly 7 to 11 cycle PCR used a sample-barcoded 5' primer and a J-beta primer mix. A unique molecular identifier was introduced onto each TCR beta cDNA molecule by a template-switch 5' adaptor carrying 12 random nucleotides. Each sample yielded at least 2.5 million CDR3-containing paired-end reads. First-strand cDNA synthesis was performed from all RNA using the Mint cDNA synthesis kit, with priming by a TRBC-specific oligonucleotide. All cDNA was treated with uracil-DNA glycosylase and then went through a first 18-cycle PCR with the universal primers M1SS and BC2_uni_R. As for how the authors treated the data: For normalization, 1 million high-quality reads were randomly selected from each sample, with every read carrying a distinct molecular identifier. Instead of being binned into consensus sequences, reads with shared molecular identifiers were discarded. MiTCR, run with a Q25 quality threshold and the strictest error-elimination algorithm, handled CDR3 identification, clonotype clustering and error correction. Lower-bound total TCR beta diversity was estimated with a nonparametric unseen species model using Euler transformation. In TCRdb, the public reads were trimmed at Q25 with fastp and aligned with MiXCR, with productive beta chains retained. Identical CDR3 protein sequences are pooled into one entry, listed with their most common genes and DNA. The V and J calls follow TCRdb's processing rather than the paper's. A total of roughly 900,000 distinct CDR3 sequences appear in this sample, about 44% of them only once. The top ten constitute 10% to 15% of the sample.

Counted from cysteine to phenylalanine, this CDR3 has 15 amino acids. The CDR3 DNA has 45 bases and is translated from base 1. Reading the germline V gene gives CDR1 LGHNA and CDR2 YNFKEQ. V is pared back by 0 bases and J by 1 base, with 9 bases lying between the germline termini. Remarks on this clonotype: The clone's antigen remains unknown. No much larger clone is present one base from it, and per-base qualities are unavailable.

This chain joins TRBV4-2 to TRBJ2-5; D gene: possibly TRBD2, on 5 matching bases. Sequencing was carried out using blood. This clonotype originated in a man aged 25-40 years in good health. The base sequence is TGTGCCAGCAGCCAAGATGAGGGCTTCCAAGAGACCCAGTACTTC. This translates into CASSQDEGFQETQYF.